Listed here are 18 T cell receptor beta chains from one sample, sequenced in a study of beta chain features in type 1 diabetes. cDNA synthesis used the whole RNA isolate, giving expressed TCRB sequences. TCRdb's table, derived via immunoSEQ multiplex PCR, lists solely in-frame clones and lacks some. The sample consists of under 150,000 clones, about 7% of them appearing once. Material for sequencing was central memory CD4+ T cells from blood. The receptor source for this set is a woman aged 25 to 39 in good health.

This clone was seen only a few times. V and J are TRBV28 and TRBJ2-7, with 12 bases that match TRBD2. CDR3 size: 15 residues. Germline loops: CDR1 MDHEN, CDR2 SYDVKM. V gave up 2 bases and J gave up 3 bases; unmatched junction bases: 2. CDR3 sequence reads: CASSLPLAGGYEQYF. CDR3 bases: TGTGCCAGCAGTTTACCACTAGCGGGAGGCTACGAGCAGTACTTC.

The chain carries TRBV9 and TRBJ2-1; 8 bases are a match to TRBD2. CDR1 is SGDLS and CDR2 is YYNGEE in the germline V gene. The V segment lost 0 bases and the J segment 2 bases; nucleotides outside the gene matches: 1. The CDR3 loop spans 15 amino acids. The CDR3 protein is CASSVAGGPYNEQFF. CDR3 DNA sequence: TGTGCCAGCAGCGTAGCGGGAGGGCCCTACAATGAGCAGTTCTTC.

This clone was observed a few times. The chain has TRBV4-2 and TRBJ2-7; TRBD2 matches 8 bases. From germline, CDR1 is LGHNA and CDR2 YNFKEQ. The trim removed 4 bases at V and 6 bases at J, leaving 8 bases unmatched. The CDR3 has 14 residues. CDR3 DNA: TGTGCCAGCAGCCCTGGGACTAGTAGGCGCGAGCAGTACTTC. It encodes CASSPGTSRREQYF.

This clone has only a few counts. The sample holds other DNA sequences that translate to the same CDR3. The rearrangement links TRBV18 to TRBJ2-1; D gene unclear. This CDR3 region has 15 residues. V gave up 3 bases and J gave up 0 bases, with 9 bases separating them. CDR1 and CDR2 from the germline V gene are KGHSH and LQKENI. In DNA form, the CDR3 reads TGTGCCAGCTCACCTCGTGTGAGCTCCTACAATGAGCAGTTCTTC. This codes for CASSPRVSSYNEQFF.

This clone came up many times. The chain employs TRBV19 and TRBJ2-1; TRBD1 matches 9 bases. The V gene end was trimmed by 5 bases and the J gene end by 7 bases; junction bases not matched to a gene: 12. CDR3 length equals 16 residues. Looked up from germline, CDR1 is LNHDA and CDR2 is SQIVND (reference sequence). The CDR3 DNA sequence: TGTGCCAGTAGTGTTCAGGGACAGGGCTCAAGGAATGAGCAGTTCTTC. Translating it yields CASSVQGQGSRNEQFF.

This clone was counted many times. The rearrangement links TRBV7-8 to TRBJ2-7; perhaps TRBD1 as D (6 bases). The CDR3 covers 14 residues. Germline V gene data show CDR1 as SGHVS and CDR2 as FQNEAQ. V shed 0 bases and J shed 3 bases, with 9 bases lying between them. Here the CDR3 DNA reads TGTGCCAGCAGCTTAGCGATACAGGGCTACGAGCAGTACTTC. Translating gives CASSLAIQGYEQYF. Filled out from reference TRBV7-8 and TRBJ2-7, the complete variable domain reads GAGVSQSPRYKVAKRGQDVALRCDPISGHVSLFWYQQALGQGPEFLTYFQNEAQLDKSGLPSDRFFAERPEGSVSTLKIQRTQQEDSAVYLCASSLAIQGYEQYFGPGTRLTVT.

The V and J genes are TRBV9 and TRBJ2-3, with D perhaps TRBD2 (6 bases). V lost 4 bases to trimming and J lost 3 bases, with 18 bases between them. The CDR3 runs to 16 residues. CDR1 is SGDLS and CDR2 is YYNGEE in the germline V gene. CDR3 DNA sequence: TGTGCCAGCAGCTCCCGCGGGCGGGGTGGGACAGATACGCAGTATTTT. The encoded protein is CASSSRGRGGTDTQYF.

This clone was counted many times. This chain links TRBV5-1 with TRBJ1-5; no clear D. The germline V gene encodes CDR1 SGHRS and CDR2 YFSETQ. Trimming stripped 4 bases from V and 2 bases from J, with 7 bases between. CDR3 length: 13 amino acids. The CDR3: CASSPQGNQPQHF. The DNA for the CDR3 is TGCGCCAGCAGCCCCCAGGGCAATCAGCCCCAGCATTTT.

The CDR3 spells CASSLVGGGGLTDTQYF. The CDR3 nucleotides are TGTGCCAGCAGCTTAGTAGGCGGGGGAGGCCTCACAGATACGCAGTATTTT. This sequence joins TRBV7-2 and TRBJ2-3, with 7 nucleotides matching TRBD2. Germline V lookup: CDR1 SGHTA, CDR2 FQGNSA. Trimming at V came to 1 base and at J to 2 bases, leaving 9 bases not matched to a gene. The CDR3 spans 17 residues.

This clone appeared many times. This chain connects TRBV2 to TRBJ1-1, with 8 bases fitting TRBD1. V lost 5 bases, J lost 5 bases, and 10 bases stayed unmatched. The CDR3 has 15 residues. Per the germline V gene, CDR1 is SNHLY and CDR2 is FYNNEI. CDR3 residues: CASSPGQGVRTEAFF. DNA of the CDR3: TGTGCCAGCAGTCCTGGACAGGGCGTTAGGACTGAAGCTTTCTTT.

This clone was observed a handful of times. CDR3 sequence reads: CASSKGVNTEAFF. For the CDR3, the DNA is TGTGCCAGCAGTAAAGGGGTGAACACTGAAGCTTTCTTT. The V call is TRBV6-6, the J call TRBJ1-1; possible D gene TRBD1, 5 bases. Between the trimmed V and J ends, which lost 5 bases and 0 bases, there was a span of 7 bases. The germline gives CDR1 MNHNY, CDR2 SVGAGI (reference sequence). The length of the CDR3 is 13 residues.

V usage is TRBV6-6 and J usage is TRBJ1-2, with 12 bases fitting TRBD1. Germline loops: CDR1 MNHNY, CDR2 SVGAGI (reference sequence). The length of the CDR3 is 15 residues. V shed 2 bases and J 7 bases; nucleotides not matched to a gene: 5. This CDR3 reads CASSYPGQGARGYTF. DNA of the CDR3: TGTGCCAGCAGTTACCCGGGACAGGGGGCGCGTGGCTACACCTTC.

This clone was detected many times. The chain is built from TRBV4-3 and TRBJ1-4, with D perhaps matching TRBD1 (6 bases). Germline V gene sequence: CDR1 LGHNA, CDR2 YSLEER. This CDR3 spans 17 amino acids. With 0 bases removed from V and 7 bases from J, the gap between germline ends came to 18 bases. This CDR3 reads CASSQDIGRGGTEKLFF. DNA of the CDR3: TGCGCCAGCAGCCAAGACATCGGCAGGGGTGGTACTGAAAAACTGTTTTTT.

This clone was detected ten times or more. This sequence joins TRBV7-9 and TRBJ2-4, with a tentative D call TRBD1 (5 bases). V gave up 1 base and J gave up 11 bases, with 12 bases separating them. Per the germline V gene, CDR1 is SEHNR and CDR2 is FQNEAQ (reference sequence). The CDR3 length is 13 residues. CDR3 nucleotides: TGTGCCAGCAGCTTAGAGACAGCCGTAGTTCAGTACTTC. It is translated as CASSLETAVVQYF. The full variable domain, completed using reference TRBV7-9 and TRBJ2-4, is DTGVSQNPRHKITKRGQNVTFRCDPISEHNRLYWYRQTLGQGPEFLTYFQNEAQLEKSRLLSDRFSAERPKGSFSTLEIQRTEQGDSAMYLCASSLETAVVQYFGAGTRLSVL.

The chain couples TRBV5-4 to TRBJ2-3, with TRBD2 identical over 12 bases. Trimming removed 4 bases from V and 5 bases from J; junction bases left unmatched: 2. This CDR3 has 14 amino acids. CDR1 and CDR2 from the germline V gene are SGHNT and YYREEE (reference sequence). The CDR3 coding sequence is TGTGCCAGCAGCACGGGACTAGCGGGAGATACGCAGTATTTT. The encoded protein is CASSTGLAGDTQYF.

The chain joins TRBV6-6 to TRBJ2-1; tentative D call: TRBD1 (5 bases). Trimming shortened V by 5 bases and J by 5 bases, and 13 bases separated the two germline ends. CDR1 is MNHNY and CDR2 is SVGAGI in the germline V gene (reference sequence). The CDR3 is 14 residues long. The CDR3 nucleotides are TGTGCCAGCAGTGTCCGTCAGGGTAACAATGAGCAGTTCTTC. It codes for CASSVRQGNNEQFF.

There are many counts of this clone. The gene calls are TRBV5-1 and TRBJ2-1; 11 nucleotides align to TRBD2. CDR3 size: 18 residues. Germline trimming cut 2 bases from V and 6 bases from J; bases unmatched to any gene: 13. The germline V gene encodes CDR1 SGHRS and CDR2 YFSETQ. The CDR3 protein is CASSFSGTSGGGGNEQFF. CDR3 bases: TGCGCCAGCAGCTTCTCCGGGACTAGCGGAGGGGGTGGCAATGAGCAGTTCTTC.

This clone was counted a few times. J is TRBJ1-1 and V is TRBV21-1; the D call of TRBD1 is as the table states it, not checked on the DNA. TRBV21-1 constitutes a pseudogene. The CDR3 covers 16 residues. The CDR3 bases are TGTGCCAGCAGCAAAAGTGGGCAGGGGCGAGATACTGAAGCTTTCTTT. This translates into CASSKSGQGRDTEAFF.